This entry describes one TCR beta chain. How the authors handled the data: Reference gene primer amplification yielded estimated nucleated cell counts. Here immunoSEQ multiplex PCR was the method, and the copy in TCRdb shows in-frame clones only, minus some. V, J and clone size are those of that table, while D and trimming were read from the DNA. The repertoire holds tens of thousands of clones, with around 74% as singletons. Seattle participants joined during active infection and were tracked over time. These data originate in a study of blood T cell repertoires in COVID-19. Across the study: From the United States, Italy and Spain came samples of acute and convalescent COVID-19.

The TCR originated in a man between 65 and 79 years old with COVID-19, enrolled during active disease. Sequences were obtained from peripheral blood.

The CDR3 is CASSSLAGGYSYEQYF. The CDR3 DNA reads TGTGCCAGCAGCTCGCTAGCGGGAGGTTACTCCTACGAGCAGTACTTC. The rearrangement joins TRBV11-2 to TRBJ2-7, with 11 bases lining up with TRBD2. Trimming took 4 bases from V and 0 from J; bases not matched to a gene: 5. Per the germline V gene, CDR1 is SGHAT and CDR2 is FQNNGV. This CDR3 has 16 residues.